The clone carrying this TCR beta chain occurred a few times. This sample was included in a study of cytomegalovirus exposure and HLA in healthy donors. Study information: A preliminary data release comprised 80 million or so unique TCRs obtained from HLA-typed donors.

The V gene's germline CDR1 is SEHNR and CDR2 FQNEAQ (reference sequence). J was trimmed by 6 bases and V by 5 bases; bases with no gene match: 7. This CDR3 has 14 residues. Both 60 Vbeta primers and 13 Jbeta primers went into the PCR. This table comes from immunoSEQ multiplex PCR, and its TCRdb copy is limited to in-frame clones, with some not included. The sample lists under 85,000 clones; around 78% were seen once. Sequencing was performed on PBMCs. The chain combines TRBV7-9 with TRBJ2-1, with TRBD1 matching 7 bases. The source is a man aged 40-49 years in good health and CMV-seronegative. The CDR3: CASSPDRAPNEQFF. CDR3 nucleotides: TGTGCCAGCAGCCCTGACAGGGCTCCCAATGAGCAGTTCTTC.